The sample holds one count of the clone carrying this T cell receptor beta chain. Its antigen is currently unknown. Produced via immunoSEQ multiplex PCR; TCRdb's table is partial and in-frame only. The sample yields 7,000 or so clones, around 87% seen once. V lost 3 bases and J 3 bases, leaving 11 bases between the germline ends. The CDR3 contains 14 residues. Germline V gene sequence: CDR1 SGHDT, CDR2 YYEEEE. This record belongs to a study of hypomethylating agent response in myelodysplastic syndrome. Broader study findings: After hypomethylating agent treatment, diversity and clonality showed no significant change, overall or by response.

V usage is TRBV5-6 and J usage is TRBJ2-3, with D perhaps TRBD1 (6 bases). The starting material was bone marrow, obtained before or after starting hypomethylating agent treatment for myelodysplastic syndrome (not recorded which). This receptor was obtained from a human donor with myelodysplastic syndrome. The CDR3 nucleotides read TGTGCCAGCAGCTCGCTGACAGGTACAGATACGCAGTATTTT. Translating it yields CASSSLTGTDTQYF.